Listed below are T cell receptor beta chains from one sample, sequenced in a study of vaccination effects on CD4 cells after COVID-19. The repertoire was sequenced with immunoSEQ multiplex PCR; TCRdb's copy has only in-frame clones and lacks some. The data hold tens of thousands of clones, with around 80% observed a single time. Antigens for these TCRs are unknown. The input for sequencing was CD4+ T cells from PBMCs cultured without peptide, taken before COVID-19 vaccination. The receptor source for this set is a human donor who received a COVID-19 vaccine. CDR3s include the opening cysteine and the closing phenylalanine or tryptophan. A D gene is named only where the DNA matches it firmly.

>TRBV7-2|TRBJ2-3|.
CASSLSVQDTQYF
>TRBV3-1/TRBV3-2|TRBJ2-3|.
CASSQMGLGADTQYF
>TRBV12-5|TRBJ1-1|TRBD1
CASGWGTADAFF
>TRBV7-9|TRBJ1-4|TRBD1
CASSSPTGANEKLFF
>TRBV18|TRBJ2-3|.
CASSVGTGGTDTQYF
>TRBV3-1/TRBV3-2|TRBJ1-3|.
CASSQPGLLDSGNTIYF
>TRBV7-9|TRBJ2-3|TRBD1
CASSQTGQPTDTQYF
>TRBV19|TRBJ1-1|.
CASSLRWGRHTEAFF
>TRBV5-1|TRBJ1-3|.
CASSFQGSGNTIYF
>TRBV7-2|TRBJ1-3|.
CASSLLGVGGNTIYF
>TRBV5-1|TRBJ2-1|TRBD2
CASSEGTSGDYNEQFF
>TRBV18|TRBJ2-1|TRBD1
CASSPWGQGGNEQFF
>TRBV5-1|TRBJ1-4|.
CASSSGPGSPRKLFF
>TRBV2|TRBJ1-4|.
CASSEGRSNEKLFF
>TRBV29-1|TRBJ1-1|.
CSVDPWGRGTGNTEAFF
>TRBV10-3|TRBJ1-2|TRBD1
CAISDDRETFYGYTF
>TRBV5-1|TRBJ1-1|.
CASSLDGWNTEAFF
>TRBV2|TRBJ1-1|.
CASSEARRGKNTEAFF
>TRBV7-9|TRBJ1-2|.
CASSFMDNYGYTF
>TRBV10-3|TRBJ1-3|.
CAISEAGDSGNTIYF
>TRBV3-1/TRBV3-2|TRBJ1-6|.
CASSQVTNSPLHF
>TRBV28|TRBJ1-6|TRBD1
CASRQVGQYNSPLHF
>TRBV5-1|TRBJ1-1|.
CASSLLSPTDNTEAFF
>TRBV27|TRBJ1-3|.
CASRERGGGNTIYF
>TRBV18|TRBJ1-4|TRBD1
CASSQTGTGNEKLFF
>TRBV19|TRBJ1-6|.
CASSIDRGDGHNSPLHF
>TRBV5-6|TRBJ2-3|TRBD1
CASSLAGGRADTQYF
>TRBV5-1|TRBJ2-5|.
CASSRTDPQETQYF
>TRBV18|TRBJ2-5|TRBD1
CASSAQGWETQYF
>TRBV30|TRBJ2-1|.
CAWAKGDYNEQFF
>TRBV6-4|TRBJ2-2|TRBD1
CASSLTGSTGELFF
>TRBV30|TRBJ2-3|TRBD2
CAWSFSGGNPDTQYF
>TRBV19|TRBJ2-3|TRBD1
CASSPGGAGTDTQYF
>TRBV19|TRBJ1-1|.
CASTRGGGTEAFF
>TRBV7-9|TRBJ1-3|TRBD1
CASSQGTGEGNTIYF
>TRBV5-5|TRBJ1-2|.
CASSLNQPNYGYTF
>TRBV5-1|TRBJ1-2|TRBD1
CASSLNLGQFYGYTF
>TRBV11-2|TRBJ1-4|TRBD1
CASSSEGQVYEKLFF
>TRBV9|TRBJ1-2|TRBD1
CASSVGPTGILNYGYTF
>TRBV6-6|TRBJ1-4|TRBD1
CASETGGNEKLFF
>TRBV18|TRBJ2-5|TRBD1
CASSPGQGETQYF
>TRBV12-3/TRBV12-4|TRBJ2-3|.
CASSLNTDTQYF
>TRBV7-8|TRBJ2-2|.
CASSLAGHNTGELFF
>TRBV5-1|TRBJ2-2|.
CASNEQDYTGELFF
>TRBV6-5|TRBJ1-1|TRBD1
CASFTGQGGGEAFF
>TRBV5-1|TRBJ1-4|TRBD1
CASSWETGEGEKLFF
>TRBV7-2|TRBJ2-5|.
CASRPGRAQETQYF
>TRBV9|TRBJ1-6|.
CASSERGSTRANSPLHF
>TRBV5-1|TRBJ1-3|TRBD1
CASSYGQGNGNTIYF
>TRBV27|TRBJ2-1|.
CASSLSVGIYNEQFF
>TRBV30|TRBJ1-5|TRBD1
CAWSLGQLSNQPQHF